This T cell receptor beta chain was documented in a study (dated by TCRdb to the mid-2010s). General notes on the study: Whether tumor-infiltrating Tregs in breast cancer are recruited from blood Tregs or converted in situ from other CD4+ T cell subsets was tested. The research as a whole found: The larger-cohort validation was restricted to a single TCR beta V-J rearrangement rather than whole repertoires. The greatest overlap of tumor-infiltrating Treg TCR alpha and beta sequences was with tumor naive CD4+ T cells, followed next by blood naive CD4+ T cells. Tumor memory CD4+ T cell TCR gene usage clustered with blood and lymph node memory CD4+ cells and lymph node naive CD4+ cells.

As concerns this clonotype: The antigen it recognizes is unknown. The input lacks base qualities; no much larger clone sits a single base away.

Amplification of full-length TCR variable regions was done by 5' RACE PCR using constant-region reverse primers, and this step was followed by semi-nested PCR with Nested Universal Primer A. The ReliaPrep RNA Cell Miniprep System was used to extract total RNA, which was then reverse transcribed into 5'RACE-ready cDNA with the SMARTer RACE 5'/3' Kit. Full-length TCR alpha and beta libraries were barcoded with multiplex adaptors and sequenced on an Illumina MiSeq. The source study handled its data this way. For each of nine subset-tissue groups, sequencing data from the five patients were pooled, and the groups were then compared using unsupervised clustering of TCR gene usage. Repertoire similarity was calculated with the Morisita-Horn index, weighting shared sequences by their contribution to each repertoire. Starting from the raw public reads, TCRdb applied fastp trimming at Q25, assembled clones with MiXCR and retained in-frame beta chains. When rows share a CDR3 protein, they turn into one entry using the most common DNA and genes. TCRdb, not the original authors, processed these V and J calls. A total of about 40,000 distinct CDR3 sequences appear in this sample, approximately 19% of them only once. Jointly, the top ten make up 2.5% to 3.5% of the sample.

The germline V gene encodes CDR1 MDHEN and CDR2 SYDVKM. Spanning cysteine to phenylalanine, the CDR3 consists of 12 amino acids. Only CDR3 DNA is held: 36 bases, read in frame from base 1. Trimming at the junction amounts to 6 bases on V and 3 bases on J, and the germline ends lie 9 bases apart. The Miltenyi Naive CD4+ T Cell Isolation kit was used to purify naive CD4+ T cells, and Tregs were depleted with CD25 microbeads. Tregs, naive and memory CD4+ T cells from tumor, blood and ipsilateral draining lymph nodes of a handful of breast cancer patients underwent full-length TCR alpha and beta sequencing. Tumor tissue and lymph nodes obtained by ipsilateral axillary dissection were perfused with PBS, cut into small pieces and digested using collagenase I and hyaluronidase. Mononuclear cells from lymph nodes or approximately 50 ml of peripheral blood were isolated by Ficoll density gradient centrifugation. A purity exceeding 90% was confirmed by FACS for the sorted cell populations.

The V and J segments used are TRBV28 and TRBJ2-7; the D gene is not confidently resolved. The source is a female donor with breast cancer. Sequenced: naive CD4+ T cells sorted from a lymph node. The cell subset or site label for this specimen denotes: naive CD4+ T cells, CD4+CD45RA+CD25-. The CDR3 corresponds to CASRTTNYEQYF. DNA sequence: TGTGCCAGCAGAACTACTAACTACGAGCAGTACTTC.